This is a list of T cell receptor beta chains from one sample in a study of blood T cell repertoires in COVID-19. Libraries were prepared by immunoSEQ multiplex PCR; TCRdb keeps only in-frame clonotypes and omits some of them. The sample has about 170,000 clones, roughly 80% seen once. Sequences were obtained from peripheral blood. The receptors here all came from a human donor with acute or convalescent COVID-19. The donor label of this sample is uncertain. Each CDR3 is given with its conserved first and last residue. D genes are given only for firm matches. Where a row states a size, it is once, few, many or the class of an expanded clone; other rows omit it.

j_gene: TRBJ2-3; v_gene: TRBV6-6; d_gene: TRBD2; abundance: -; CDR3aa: CASSSTSGNQPDTQYF
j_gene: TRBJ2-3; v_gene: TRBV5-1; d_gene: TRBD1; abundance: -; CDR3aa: CASSLTGGAGDTQYF
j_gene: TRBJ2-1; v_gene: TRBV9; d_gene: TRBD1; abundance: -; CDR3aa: CARSDRVDYNEQFF
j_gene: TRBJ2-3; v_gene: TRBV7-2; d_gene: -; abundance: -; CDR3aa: CASSSRRRTTTDTQYF
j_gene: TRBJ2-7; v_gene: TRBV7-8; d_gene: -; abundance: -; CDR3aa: CASSLIPGLSYEQYF
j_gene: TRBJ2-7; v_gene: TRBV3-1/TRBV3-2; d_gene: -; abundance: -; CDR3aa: CASSHGIYYEQYF
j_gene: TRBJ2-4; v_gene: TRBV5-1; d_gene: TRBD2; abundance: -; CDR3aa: CASSLDRLAGGNIQYF
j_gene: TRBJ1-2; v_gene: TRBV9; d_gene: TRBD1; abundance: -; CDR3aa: CASSVDRGSGYTF
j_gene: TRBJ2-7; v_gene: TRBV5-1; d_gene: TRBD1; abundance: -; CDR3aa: CASSLEGTGDSYEQYF
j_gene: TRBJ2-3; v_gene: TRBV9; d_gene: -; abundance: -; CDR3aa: CASSVEVDRSTDTQYF
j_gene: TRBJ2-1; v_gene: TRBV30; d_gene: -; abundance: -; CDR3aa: CAWRTGFPPNEQFF
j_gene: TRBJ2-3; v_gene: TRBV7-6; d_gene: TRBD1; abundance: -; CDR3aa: CASSRGQGEGADTQYF
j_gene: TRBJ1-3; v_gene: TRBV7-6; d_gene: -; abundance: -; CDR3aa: CASSQRGGQGNTIYF
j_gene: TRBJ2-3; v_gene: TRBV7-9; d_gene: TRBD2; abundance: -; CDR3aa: CASSRSGVLTDTQYF
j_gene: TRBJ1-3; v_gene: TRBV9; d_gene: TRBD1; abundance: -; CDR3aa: CASSPQQGQKGNTIYF
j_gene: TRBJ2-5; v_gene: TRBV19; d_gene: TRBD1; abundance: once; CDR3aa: CASSIENRGLRSQETQYF
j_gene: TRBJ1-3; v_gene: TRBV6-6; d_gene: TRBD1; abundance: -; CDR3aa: CASSYGDRASGNTIYF
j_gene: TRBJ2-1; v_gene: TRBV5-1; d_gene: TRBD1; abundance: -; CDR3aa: CASSPDRAHNEQFF
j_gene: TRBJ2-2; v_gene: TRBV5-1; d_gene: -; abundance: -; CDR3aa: CASNSQTNTGELFF
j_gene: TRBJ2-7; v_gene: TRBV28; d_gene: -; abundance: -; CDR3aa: CASSNRGGSYEQYF
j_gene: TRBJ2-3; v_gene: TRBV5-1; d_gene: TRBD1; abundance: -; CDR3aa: CASSRDSPTDTQYF
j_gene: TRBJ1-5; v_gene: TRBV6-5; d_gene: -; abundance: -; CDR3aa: CASRPDGGAGQPQHF
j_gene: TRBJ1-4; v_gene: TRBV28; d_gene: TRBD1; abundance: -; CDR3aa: CASSSPPRGENEKLFF
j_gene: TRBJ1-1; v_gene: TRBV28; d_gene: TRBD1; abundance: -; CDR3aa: CASSLQGAFYTEAFF
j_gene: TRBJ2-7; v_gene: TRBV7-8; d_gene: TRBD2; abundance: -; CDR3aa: CASSSRRLAGTYEQYF
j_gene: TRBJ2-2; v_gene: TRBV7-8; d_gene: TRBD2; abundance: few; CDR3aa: CASSLAGGPIGELFF
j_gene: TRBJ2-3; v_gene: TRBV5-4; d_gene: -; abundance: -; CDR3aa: CASSLQGLRTDTQYF
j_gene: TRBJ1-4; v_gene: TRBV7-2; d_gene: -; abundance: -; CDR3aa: CASSDNGGDEKLFF
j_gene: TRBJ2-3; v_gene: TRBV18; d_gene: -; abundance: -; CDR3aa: CASSPSGTDTQYF
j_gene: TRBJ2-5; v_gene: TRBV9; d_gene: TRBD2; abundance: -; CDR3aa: CASSPAGGTGETQYF
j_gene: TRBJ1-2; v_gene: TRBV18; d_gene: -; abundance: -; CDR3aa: CASSPIRLSKDSGLGGYTF
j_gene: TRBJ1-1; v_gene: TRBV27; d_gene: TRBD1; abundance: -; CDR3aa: CASSSTPGQGNTEAFF
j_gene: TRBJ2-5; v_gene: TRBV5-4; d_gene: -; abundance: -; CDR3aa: CASSLYSQETQYF
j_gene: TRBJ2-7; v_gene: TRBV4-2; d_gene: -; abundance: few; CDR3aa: CASSRYSTYEQYF
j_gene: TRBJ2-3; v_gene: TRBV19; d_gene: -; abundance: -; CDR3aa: CASTDRSRDTQYF
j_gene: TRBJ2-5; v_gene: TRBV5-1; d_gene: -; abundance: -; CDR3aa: CASRPGTEETQYF
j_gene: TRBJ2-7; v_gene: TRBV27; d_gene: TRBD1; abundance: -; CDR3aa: CASSPAGQGPYEQYF